The subject of this entry is one TCR beta chain. This clonotype was found a few times. There is no known antigen for this receptor. The input lacks base qualities; no much larger clone sits a single base away. This sample stems from a study (dated by TCRdb to 2016 to 2018). Libraries were constructed by RT-PCR. Sequencing used an Illumina MiSeq. The public reads were reprocessed in TCRdb via fastp at Q25 and MiXCR, keeping in-frame beta chains. Every CDR3 protein is listed once, alongside the most common genes and DNA of its rows. The sample records fewer than 800,000 distinct CDR3 sequences, 11% to 15% of which are singletons. The ten largest clones capture around 3.3% of the sample. V has 4 bases trimmed and J has 0 bases trimmed; junction bases matching no gene number 8. From the cysteine through the phenylalanine, the CDR3 covers 17 amino acids. Of the read, only the CDR3 DNA is kept; its 51 bases are in frame from base 1. CDR1 SGHRS and CDR2 YFSETQ were looked up in the germline V gene.

Sample: memory CD4+ T cells from blood. The receptor was derived from a female donor in good health, serving as a healthy control. The chain links TRBV5-1 with TRBJ1-4, with 8 bases matching TRBD1. The nucleotide sequence reads TGCGCCAGCAGCACCGGACAGGGCTATGCAACTAATGAAAAACTGTTTTTT. Its amino acids are CASSTGQGYATNEKLFF.